Presented here are 27 T cell receptor beta chains from one specimen sequenced in a study of T cells in Graves' hyperthyroidism and ophthalmopathy. Amplification of TCR beta CDR3 regions was performed using RNA transcripts as template. An initial round of RT-PCR targeting the TCR CDR3 relied on the HTBI primer set. A single record per CDR3 protein comes from TCRdb applying MiXCR to the multiplex PCR reads. The sample contains just under 750,000 distinct CDR3 sequences, roughly a third of which appear only once. Sequencing was done on a sample of blood. These receptors originate from a woman aged 40-49 years with Graves' hyperthyroidism.

This clonotype has more than one count but fewer than ten. This chain joins TRBV12-3 or TRBV12-4 and TRBJ2-2, with D perhaps matching TRBD1 (5 bases). This CDR3 region has 15 residues. The V end was cut by 3 bases, the J end by 6 bases, with 14 bases between. CDR3 DNA sequence: TGTGCCAGCAGTTTGGTCGTGGGGCTCGCCGGGGAGCTGTTTTTT. It codes for CASSLVVGLAGELFF.

The sample holds many counts of this clonotype. The rearrangement links TRBV12-3 or TRBV12-4 to TRBJ1-2; TRBD1 might be the D (5 bases). Trimming pared 5 bases from V and 2 bases from J, leaving 15 bases between. The CDR3 totals 15 residues. CDR3 in amino acids: CASSLLGTKNYGYTF. The CDR3 DNA reads TGTGCCAGCAGTCTCCTCGGGACTAAGAACTATGGCTACACCTTC.

This clonotype was seen ten or more times. The chain couples TRBV7-6 to TRBJ2-2; 9 bases line up with TRBD2. The germline CDR1 and CDR2 sequences are SGHVS and FNYEAQ. CDR3 length: 16 residues. With 5 bases clipped from V and 4 bases from J, the junction kept 8 bases outside the gene matches. CDR3 residues: CASSPNSGRTTGELFF. Here the CDR3 DNA reads TGTGCCAGCAGCCCAAACAGCGGGAGGACCACCGGGGAGCTGTTTTTT.

This clonotype has a count of ten or more. This chain joins TRBV2 and TRBJ1-1; 9 bases fit TRBD1. The V gene's germline CDR1 is SNHLY and CDR2 FYNNEI. The CDR3 extends over 14 amino acids. The ends lost 5 bases at V and 3 bases at J; junction bases unmatched: 4. In DNA form, the CDR3 reads TGTGCCAGCAGTATGACAGGGGGTGACACTGAAGCTTTCTTT. Encoded protein: CASSMTGGDTEAFF.

This clonotype was observed at least ten times. The genes are TRBV12-3 or TRBV12-4 and TRBJ1-2; 7 bases fit TRBD1. The CDR3 totals 14 residues. The junction had 5 bases not matched to a gene; V was cut back by 7 bases and J by 0 bases. CDR3 sequence reads: CASISGTANYGYTF. The CDR3 nucleotides read TGTGCCAGCATCTCCGGGACAGCTAACTATGGCTACACCTTC.

This clonotype was recorded many times. This sequence joins TRBV10-3 and TRBJ1-2, with D unclear. From germline, CDR1 is ENHRY and CDR2 SYGVKD. V gave up 10 bases and J gave up 4 bases, with 4 bases separating them. The CDR3 length is 9 residues. The CDR3 DNA sequence: TGTGCCACTACCTATGGCTACACCTTC. Protein product: CATTYGYTF.

The sample holds many counts of this clonotype. The chain recombines TRBV11-2 with TRBJ2-7, with D possibly being TRBD1 (6 bases). Germline V CDR1 and CDR2: SGHAT, FQNNGV. The length of the CDR3 is 15 residues. V was cut by 1 base and J by 3 bases, with 13 bases left in between. CDR3 region: CASSLATGQHYEQYF. For the CDR3, the DNA is TGTGCCAGCAGCTTAGCGACAGGACAACACTACGAGCAGTACTTC.

The chain recombines TRBV10-2 with TRBJ2-2, with no clear D. The CDR3 runs to 14 residues. Germline V gene data show CDR1 as WSHSY and CDR2 as SAAADI. Deletions cut 1 base from V and 4 bases from J, with 7 bases between. This CDR3 reads CASSEYSGTGELFF. CDR3 nucleotide sequence: TGCGCCAGCAGTGAGTACTCGGGCACCGGGGAGCTGTTTTTT.

V usage is TRBV7-2 and J usage is TRBJ2-7; 10 nucleotides line up with TRBD1. J lost 6 bases, V lost 5 bases, and 10 bases had no gene match. Germline values: CDR1 SGHTA, CDR2 FQGNSA. The CDR3 runs 15 residues. The DNA of the CDR3 is TGTGCCAGCAGCCGATCGGGACAGGGGAACTCCGAGCAGTACTTC. As protein: CASSRSGQGNSEQYF.

The V and J genes are TRBV28 and TRBJ1-1; perhaps TRBD1 as D (6 bases). The CDR3 sequence is 12 residues long. CDR1 is MDHEN and CDR2 is SYDVKM in the germline V gene. Trimming took off 4 bases at V and 9 bases at J, with 12 bases between the two ends. CDR3 protein: CASSSGDWKAFF. The CDR3 coding sequence is TGTGCCAGCAGTTCAGGGGATTGGAAAGCTTTCTTT. Complete variable domain (other parts from reference TRBV28 and TRBJ1-1): DVKVTQSSRYLVKRTGEKVFLECVQDMDHENMFWYRQDPGLGLRLIYFSYDVKMKEKGDIPEGYSVSREKKERFSLILESASTNQTSMYLCASSSGDWKAFFGQGTRLTVV.

At least ten counts were recorded for this clonotype. V gene TRBV10-3 combines with J gene TRBJ1-2; D not certain. The CDR3 length is 15 residues. Trimming cost V 3 bases and J 5 bases, with 16 bases left between them. CDR1 is ENHRY and CDR2 is SYGVKD in the germline V gene. The CDR3 DNA reads as TGTGCCATCAGTGACACCCCGACACCTTGGTATGGCTACACCTTC. It specifies CAISDTPTPWYGYTF.

The V call is TRBV6-5, the J call TRBJ1-5; D gene unclear. Trimming stripped 1 base from V and 5 bases from J, with 12 bases between. The CDR3 sequence is 15 residues long. Germline values: CDR1 MNHEY, CDR2 SVGAGI. The CDR3 reads CASSYLGRVDQPQHF. In DNA, the CDR3 is TGTGCCAGCAGTTACTTAGGGAGGGTAGATCAGCCCCAGCATTTT.

CDR3 sequence reads: CASSIWTGNTGELFF. Written as DNA, the CDR3 is TGTGCCAGCAGCATATGGACAGGGAACACCGGGGAGCTGTTTTTT. The chain is built from TRBV7-3 and TRBJ2-2; 7 bases align to TRBD1. Germline-derived CDR1 and CDR2 are SGHTA and FQGTGA. With V trimmed by 5 bases and J by 1 base, 4 bases remained unmatched. This CDR3 region has 15 residues.

This clonotype was recorded many times. The gene calls are TRBV29-1 and TRBJ2-5; 11 nucleotides line up with TRBD2. Germline lookup yields CDR1 SQVTM and CDR2 ANQGSEA. With V trimmed by 7 bases and J by 5 bases, 6 bases remained unmatched. CDR3 length: 13 residues. CDR3 nucleotides: TGCAGCGCTCGAGGACTAGCGGGTGAGACCCAGTACTTC. It specifies CSARGLAGETQYF.

The genes are TRBV18 and TRBJ2-7, with D uncertain. Germline V gene lookup returns CDR1 KGHSH and CDR2 LQKENI. V lost 3 bases to trimming and J lost 6 bases, with 12 bases between them. The CDR3 runs to 13 residues. In DNA, the CDR3 is TGTGCCAGCTCACCCGCTGTGATAAGCGAGCAGTACTTC. Amino acid sequence: CASSPAVISEQYF.

This clonotype was detected a few times. V and J are TRBV13 and TRBJ1-3; TRBD1 matches 9 bases. The CDR3 is made up of 18 amino acids. Germline lookup yields CDR1 PRHDT and CDR2 FYEKMQ (reference sequence). The ends lost 5 bases at V and 1 base at J; junction bases unmatched: 12. CDR3 in amino acids: CASSPKWDRVESGNTIYF. The CDR3 region has the DNA TGTGCCAGCAGCCCCAAGTGGGACAGGGTGGAATCTGGAAACACCATATATTTT. The whole variable domain, filled in from reference TRBV13 and TRBJ1-3, reads AAGVIQSPRHLIKEKRETATLKCYPIPRHDTVYWYQQGPGQDPQFLISFYEKMQSDKGSIPDRFSAQQFSDYHSELNMSSLELGDSALYFCASSPKWDRVESGNTIYFGEGSWLTVV.

This clonotype was observed a handful of times. The gene calls are TRBV20-1 and TRBJ2-7; no clear D gene. CDR1 and CDR2 (germline): DFQATT, SNEGSKA (reference sequence). V lost 3 bases and J 2 bases, leaving 11 bases between the germline ends. The CDR3 runs 13 residues. Written as DNA, the CDR3 is TGCAGTGCTAGGAACCAGGATACCTACGAGCAGTACTTC. It is translated as CSARNQDTYEQYF.

V gene TRBV20-1 combines with J gene TRBJ2-5; D gene unclear. The V end lost 8 bases, the J end lost 2 bases, and 12 bases lay between the germline ends. This CDR3 is built from 12 residues. CDR1 and CDR2 (germline): DFQATT, SNEGSKA (reference sequence). The CDR3 coding sequence is TGCAGTTACGGCCCCAGTCAAGAGACCCAGTACTTC. Translation: CSYGPSQETQYF.

Written as DNA, the CDR3 is TGCAGCGCCCGGACAGGGGCACGAAATCAGCCCCAGCATTTT. It is translated as CSARTGARNQPQHF. The J gene is TRBJ1-5, the V gene TRBV29-1; 9 nucleotides line up with TRBD1. The length of the CDR3 is 14 residues. J lost 4 bases, V lost 7 bases, and 8 bases had no gene match. Looked up from germline, CDR1 is SQVTM and CDR2 is ANQGSEA.

About this clonotype itself: A much larger clone lies one base from this, so it may be a read error. The chain carries TRBV5-1 and TRBJ1-2; D not certain. The CDR3 has 12 amino acids. CDR1 is SGHRS, CDR2 YFSETQ, per germline. CDR3 loop: CAGSPTERGYTF. The CDR3 nucleotides are TGCGCCGGCAGCCCAACCGAACGGGGCTACACCTTC.

This clonotype came up many times. The chain joins TRBV10-3 to TRBJ2-7; D might be TRBD2 (6 bases). The length of the CDR3 is 14 residues. Trimming removed 4 bases at V and 4 bases at J, with 14 bases between. Germline CDR1 ENHRY, CDR2 SYGVKD. CDR3 DNA sequence: TGTGCCATCAGTGTATCGATTAGCGGTTACGAGCAGTACTTC. Encoded protein: CAISVSISGYEQYF.

This chain connects TRBV7-9 to TRBJ2-1; 10 bases match TRBD1. The J call may be wrong; the DNA end is better matched by TRBJ2-7. The CDR3 runs 16 residues. Germline CDR1 reads SEHNR; CDR2 reads FQNEAQ (reference sequence). CDR3 in amino acids: CASSTPWTGGDNEQYF. The CDR3 DNA sequence: TGTGCCAGCAGCACCCCGTGGACAGGGGGGGACAATGAGCAGTACTTC.

Concerning this clonotype itself: The junction does not match germline at one end; this may be a read error. The genes are TRBV14 and TRBJ1-2, with unresolved D. The CDR3 is made up of 15 amino acids. The V gene's germline CDR1 is SGHDN and CDR2 FVKESK. CDR3 protein: CANSQALGSPYGYTF. The CDR3 region has the DNA TGTGCCAACAGCCAAGCTCTGGGGTCGCCCTATGGCTACACCTTC.

This clonotype has ten or more counts. The chain recombines TRBV7-8 with TRBJ2-7, with D perhaps assigned TRBD1 or TRBD2 (5 bases each). The CDR3 loop spans 15 amino acids. Deletions cut 1 base from V and 4 bases from J, with 14 bases between. Germline V lookup: CDR1 SGHVS, CDR2 FQNEAQ. CDR3 sequence (DNA): TGTGCCAGCAGCTTAGTTGGGGGAGAGGCGTACGAGCAGTACTTC. As protein: CASSLVGGEAYEQYF.

This clonotype was seen only a few times. This chain links TRBV7-2 with TRBJ2-7; TRBD1 might be the D (5 bases). Germline V lookup: CDR1 SGHTA, CDR2 FQGNSA. The CDR3 covers 14 residues. Trimming cost V 6 bases and J 5 bases, with 17 bases left between them. CDR3 bases: TGTGCCAGCAGTTTAAGCAGGGTCGGCGACGAGCAGTACTTC. It specifies CASSLSRVGDEQYF. Full variable domain (outside the CDR3, taken from reference TRBV7-2 and TRBJ2-7): GAGVSQSPSNKVTEKGKDVELRCDPISGHTALYWYRQSLGQGLEFLIYFQGNSAPDKSGLPSDRFSAERTGGSVSTLTIQRTQQEDSAVYLCASSLSRVGDEQYFGPGTRLTVT.

Concerning this clonotype: This may arise from a read error, as a much more abundant clone is one base away. CDR3 in amino acids: CSVEEGAPGELFF. CDR3 in DNA: TGCAGCGTTGAAGAGGGGGCACCCGGGGAGCTGTTTTTT. The chain links TRBV29-1 to TRBJ2-2, with a tentative D call TRBD1 (6 bases). V was clipped by 0 bases and J by 6 bases, with 8 bases between them. The germline CDR1 and CDR2 sequences are SQVTM and ANQGSEA. The CDR3 is 13 amino acids.

With respect to this clonotype: A much larger clone lies one base from this, so it may be a read error. V gene TRBV6-1 combines with J gene TRBJ1-2; TRBD1 agrees at 8 bases. After removal of 5 bases from V and 3 bases from J, the junction contained 5 bases not matched to a gene. There are 14 residues in the CDR3. Per germline, CDR1 MNHNS and CDR2 SASEGT. The CDR3 DNA reads as TGTGCCAGCAGTCGACAGGGGTTTGACTATGGCTACACCTTC. Its protein product is CASSRQGFDYGYTF.